This T cell receptor beta chain was documented in a study of shared clonotypes between healthy human individuals. Study in general: Three plates each covered CD4 naive and memory; CD8 naive two, CD8 memory one.

Source study methods: Sequence data from immunoSEQ were junction-only and lacked quality scores; consequently, filtering differed. Measured with immunoSEQ multiplex PCR; TCRdb has only the in-frame clones, and not every one. The DNA was the basis for D and trimming; V, J and clone size are from that table. The data contain roughly 2,000,000 clones, roughly 94% of them seen just once; the ten biggest clones take up approximately 1%. CD8 cells regarded as naive lacked CD45RO, were positively chosen for CCR7, and omitted terminally differentiated effector memory CD45RA+ cells. Donors were Caucasian adults residing in Nashville, Tennessee, USA. This clone was observed a single time. The CDR3 consists of 15 residues. Trimming took 10 bases from V and 6 from J, leaving 21 bases between them. Germline lookup yields CDR1 LNHDA and CDR2 SQIVND (reference sequence).

The receptor comes from a man between 18 and 29 years old in good health. Input material: naive CD8+ T cells sorted from blood. The chain employs TRBV19 and TRBJ1-4; D may be TRBD1 (5 bases). The CDR3 sequence is CATRDPGRGDEKLFF. The DNA of the CDR3 is TGTGCCACCCGGGACCCGGGCCGGGGGGATGAAAAACTGTTTTTT. Using reference TRBV19 and TRBJ1-4 for the parts outside the CDR3, the full variable domain is DGGITQSPKYLFRKEGQNVTLSCEQNLNHDAMYWYRQDPGQGLRLIYYSQIVNDFQKGDIAEGYSVSREKKESFPLTVTSAQKNPTAFYLCATRDPGRGDEKLFFGSGTQLSVL.